The rows below give T cell receptor beta chains drawn from one sample of a study of CD8 T cells in ankylosing spondylitis. TCRdb independently ran MiXCR on the 5' RACE reads; one entry per CDR3 protein. The table has under 250,000 distinct CDR3 sequences, about 7% seen once; the top ten hold 12% to 15%. Sample: blood, either unsorted or a sorted T cell fraction (not recorded which). The source of these receptors is a male donor with ankylosing spondylitis. The CDR3 runs from the conserved cysteine through the conserved F or W. Fields, in order: clone size, D gene, J gene, V gene, CDR3 protein, CDR3 DNA. D genes are given only for firm matches. Clone size is given for some rows only: seen once, a few or many times, or a class if the clone is expanded.

few | TRBD2 | TRBJ2-7 | TRBV20-1 | CSARGRTSGSLGYEQYF | TGCAGTGCTAGAGGACGGACTAGCGGGTCCCTTGGCTACGAGCAGTACTTC
many | TRBD1 | TRBJ2-1 | TRBV4-3 | CASSLTGTVNNEQFF | TGCGCCAGCAGCCTAACCGGGACAGTTAACAATGAGCAGTTCTTC
NA | NA | TRBJ2-5 | TRBV7-9 | CASSATAYPGETQYF | TGTGCCAGCAGCGCCACCGCGTACCCAGGGGAGACCCAGTACTTC
NA | NA | TRBJ2-5 | TRBV5-6 | CASSSIGQHFQETQYF | TGTGCCAGCAGCTCGATCGGACAGCATTTCCAAGAGACCCAGTACTTC
NA | NA | TRBJ2-1 | TRBV5-1 | CASSLDLKSLNEQFF | TGCGCCAGCAGCTTGGATTTAAAATCCCTCAATGAGCAGTTCTTC
few | NA | TRBJ2-7 | TRBV19 | CASSKTDGTYYEQYF | TGTGCCAGTAGTAAAACTGACGGGACATACTACGAGCAGTACTTC
many | NA | TRBJ1-1 | TRBV6-2/TRBV6-3 | CASNEMTEENTEAFF | TGTGCCAGCAATGAGATGACGGAAGAGAACACTGAAGCTTTCTTT
many | NA | TRBJ1-2 | TRBV9 | CASSPVRDPSNGYTF | TGTGCCAGCAGCCCCGTCCGGGACCCCTCGAACGGCTACACCTTC
many | NA | TRBJ1-5 | TRBV12-3/TRBV12-4 | CASSLDRQPQHF | TGTGCCAGCAGTTTAGACAGGCAGCCCCAGCATTTT
NA | TRBD1 | TRBJ2-7 | TRBV4-2 | CARSLGQTYEQYF | TGTGCCAGGAGCCTGGGACAGACCTACGAGCAGTACTTC
few | NA | TRBJ2-1 | TRBV7-9 | CASSGGQGNEQFF | TGTGCCAGCAGCGGGGGTCAGGGAAATGAGCAGTTCTTC
many | TRBD1 | TRBJ2-3 | TRBV5-1 | CASSLQNRGPDTQYF | TGCGCCAGCAGCTTGCAGAACAGGGGGCCGGATACGCAGTATTTT
NA | NA | TRBJ2-7 | TRBV6-5 | CASSNQQGYEQYF | TGTGCCAGCAGTAACCAACAGGGCTACGAGCAGTACTTC
few | TRBD1 | TRBJ1-1 | TRBV7-8 | CASINRGMNTEAFF | TGTGCCAGCATAAACAGGGGGATGAACACTGAAGCTTTCTTT
NA | NA | TRBJ1-1 | TRBV13 | CASSLYREIWYTEAFF | TGTGCCAGCAGCTTATACAGGGAGATATGGTACACTGAAGCTTTCTTT
NA | NA | TRBJ1-1 | TRBV4-1 | CASSPQRVNTEAFF | TGCGCCAGCAGCCCCCAACGAGTTAACACTGAAGCTTTCTTT
many | NA | TRBJ1-1 | TRBV9 | CASSGGNLNTEAFF | TGTGCCAGCAGCGGGGGAAATCTGAACACTGAAGCTTTCTTT
many | NA | TRBJ2-1 | TRBV2 | CASSERTVSGEQFF | TGTGCCAGCAGTGAAAGGACAGTTAGTGGTGAGCAGTTCTTC
many | TRBD2 | TRBJ2-3 | TRBV20-1 | CSARDSTSGPADTQYF | TGCAGTGCTAGAGATTCGACTAGCGGGCCCGCAGATACGCAGTATTTT
many | NA | TRBJ1-5 | TRBV2 | CASSEDGNQPQHF | TGTGCCAGCAGCGAGGACGGCAATCAGCCCCAGCATTTT
many | NA | TRBJ2-3 | TRBV4-3 | CASSLGLTLRDTQYF | TGCGCCAGCAGCCTAGGACTGACTCTACGAGATACGCAGTATTTT
many | TRBD1 | TRBJ1-1 | TRBV2 | CASTPGTVNMNTEAFF | TGTGCCAGCACCCCGGGGACAGTCAACATGAACACTGAAGCTTTCTTT
many | NA | TRBJ1-1 | TRBV7-9 | CASSLQTLNTEAFF | TGTGCCAGCAGTTTGCAGACACTGAACACTGAAGCTTTCTTT
many | NA | TRBJ2-1 | TRBV14 | CASSQVGRGNEQFF | TGTGCCAGCAGCCAAGTGGGTCGGGGCAATGAGCAGTTCTTC